This note documents a single TCR beta chain sequence. What it binds is unknown. The data belong to a study of T-cell reconstitution after alpha-beta-depleted transplantation in children. Study results and limitations: Expanded graft clones, several hundred of them, were reportedly the source of alpha-beta T cells about two months after transplant. Diversity of TCRbeta at day 60 was high in some patients, arising from surviving recipient T cells and thymic progenitors. At one year after transplant, newly produced T cells mostly accounted for T-cell counts and diversity.

Construction of the TCRbeta library involved unique molecular identifiers. TCRdb re-called the PCR reads through MiXCR, storing one row per CDR3 protein. The sample has approximately 430,000 distinct CDR3 sequences, under 20% seen once. The sequence was obtained from a boy younger than two who had a stem cell transplant for Wiskott-Aldrich syndrome, so the T cells may come from the graft donor. The input for sequencing was PBMCs, mostly from graft donor cells, taken 360 days after TCRalphabeta/CD19-depleted stem cell transplant.

CDR3 sequence (DNA): TGCGCCAGCAGCCACGCAGACAGGGCGGGTGAGCAGTTCTTC. Translating gives CASSHADRAGEQFF. V usage is TRBV4-1 and J usage is TRBJ2-1, with 7 bases lining up with TRBD1. CDR3 length: 14 amino acids. Germline trimming cut 3 bases from V and 9 bases from J; bases unmatched to any gene: 8. Per the germline V gene, CDR1 is MGHRA and CDR2 is YSYEKL.